This passage covers 28 T cell receptor beta chains from one sample sequenced in a study of blood T cell repertoires in COVID-19. Method: immunoSEQ multiplex PCR; TCRdb's copy keeps in-frame clones and lacks some. The sample lists almost 85,000 clones, roughly 89% occurring once. The sequenced material came from PBMCs or T cells enriched from blood (not recorded which). These receptors were taken from a woman aged 45 to 65 with acute COVID-19.

The rearrangement joins TRBV5-1 to TRBJ1-4; the match to TRBD1 covers 7 bases. After removal of 0 bases from V and 0 bases from J, the junction contained 2 bases not matched to a gene. Germline V gene data show CDR1 as SGHRS and CDR2 as YFSETQ. The CDR3 runs to 16 residues. The CDR3 loop reads CASSLGQGATNEKLFF. CDR3 coding DNA: TGCGCCAGCAGCTTGGGACAGGGAGCAACTAATGAAAAACTGTTTTTT.

The chain has TRBV7-9 and TRBJ2-3; 11 bases are a match to TRBD2. The V segment lost 5 bases and the J segment 3 bases; nucleotides outside the gene matches: 7. CDR3 length equals 16 residues. Germline values: CDR1 SEHNR, CDR2 FQNEAQ (reference sequence). CDR3 coding DNA: TGTGCCAGCAGCGCGACTAGCGGGATTTCAACAGATACGCAGTATTTT. It specifies CASSATSGISTDTQYF.

The V and J genes are TRBV4-1 and TRBJ1-6; 7 bases align to TRBD1. Germline values: CDR1 MGHRA, CDR2 YSYEKL. The V and J ends lost 2 bases and 6 bases, in that order; junction bases with no gene match: 7. The CDR3 has 16 amino acids. CDR3 sequence (DNA): TGCGCCAGCAGCCAACTACAACGGGACAGTAATTCACCCCTCCACTTT. Translating gives CASSQLQRDSNSPLHF.

This clone came up a few times. The chain employs TRBV28 and TRBJ1-1, with 7 nucleotides matching TRBD1. The CDR3 runs 15 residues. The J segment lost 7 bases and the V segment lost 4 bases, leaving 12 bases of the junction unmatched. Per germline, CDR1 MDHEN and CDR2 SYDVKM. In DNA, the CDR3 is TGTGCCAGCAGTTCCCCGACAGGGAGCGGATTTGAAGCTTTCTTT. Translated, it gives CASSSPTGSGFEAFF. Supplemented by reference TRBV28 and TRBJ1-1, the full variable domain reads DVKVTQSSRYLVKRTGEKVFLECVQDMDHENMFWYRQDPGLGLRLIYFSYDVKMKEKGDIPEGYSVSREKKERFSLILESASTNQTSMYLCASSSPTGSGFEAFFGQGTRLTVV.

J is TRBJ2-2 and V is TRBV5-1; a weak D match, TRBD1 (6 bases). The length of the CDR3 is 15 residues. V was cut by 2 bases and J by 6 bases, with 14 bases left in between. Germline assignment: CDR1 SGHRS and CDR2 YFSETQ. As DNA, the CDR3 is TGCGCCAGCAGCTTTACAGGGTTAAGGGCCGGGGAGCTGTTTTTT. This codes for CASSFTGLRAGELFF.

V is TRBV3-1 (or the pseudogene TRBV3-2) and J is TRBJ2-2; D is unclear. Per the germline V gene, CDR1 is LGHDT and CDR2 is YNNKEL (reference sequence). V was trimmed by 1 base and J by 7 bases, leaving 7 bases between them. The CDR3 has 13 residues. Here the CDR3 reads CASSQVDIGELFF. CDR3 sequence (DNA): TGTGCCAGCAGCCAAGTTGACATCGGGGAGCTGTTTTTT.

Concerning this clone itself: Other DNA sequences in this specimen translate into the identical CDR3. The chain combines TRBV6-5 with TRBJ2-7; 11 bases match TRBD2. Germline V gives CDR1 MNHEY, CDR2 SVGAGI. V trimming: 4 bases; J trimming: 4 bases; junction bases outside the gene matches: 6. There are 15 residues in the CDR3. The CDR3 sequence is CASSSAGTSGYEQYF. CDR3 in DNA: TGTGCCAGCAGTTCAGCCGGGACTAGCGGATACGAGCAGTACTTC.

V and J are TRBV29-1 and TRBJ1-2; D not certain. CDR1 is SQVTM, CDR2 ANQGSEA, per germline. Trimming cost V 6 bases and J 6 bases, with 8 bases left between them. The length of the CDR3 is 10 residues. The CDR3 sequence is CSVSADGYTF. CDR3 DNA: TGCAGCGTCTCAGCGGATGGCTACACCTTC.

CDR3 sequence reads: CASSPTGDTEAFF. For the CDR3, the DNA is TGTGCCAGTAGTCCGACAGGGGACACTGAAGCTTTCTTT. The chain is built from TRBV19 and TRBJ1-1; 8 positions match TRBD1. The germline V gene encodes CDR1 LNHDA and CDR2 SQIVND (reference sequence). V lost 5 bases and J lost 3; bases outside the gene matches: 2. CDR3 length: 13 amino acids.

V is TRBV29-1 and J is TRBJ1-2; the D gene is possibly TRBD1 (6 bases). Trimming stripped 4 bases from V and 8 bases from J, with 14 bases between. This CDR3 is built from 12 residues. Germline V gene lookup returns CDR1 SQVTM and CDR2 ANQGSEA. The CDR3 spells CSVGTGLGGYTF. CDR3 in DNA: TGCAGCGTTGGCACAGGGTTAGGGGGCTACACCTTC.

The chain has TRBV4-2 and TRBJ2-1; D is ambiguous. The germline V and J ends were trimmed by 1 base and 6 bases, with 10 bases remaining between them. Germline V gene lookup returns CDR1 LGHNA and CDR2 YNFKEQ. This CDR3 spans 14 amino acids. The CDR3 sequence: CASSQVLFGNEQFF. The CDR3 DNA follows: TGTGCCAGCAGCCAAGTACTGTTCGGCAATGAGCAGTTCTTC.

The chain carries TRBV21-1 and TRBJ2-5; the tabulated D call, TRBD2, remains unverified against the DNA. TRBV21-1 is listed as a pseudogene. The CDR3 extends over 16 amino acids. CDR3: CASTGSEREVQETQYF. CDR3 DNA sequence: TGTGCCAGCACCGGCTCCGAGCGGGAAGTTCAAGAGACCCAGTACTTC.

J is TRBJ1-1 and V is TRBV27; weak D call: TRBD1 (5 bases). The CDR3 has 17 residues. V dropped 2 bases and J dropped 3 bases, with 19 bases sitting between them. The germline V gene has CDR1 MNHEY and CDR2 SMNVEV (reference sequence). CDR3 amino acids: CASSLKRRTGGYTEAFF. The CDR3 DNA sequence: TGTGCCAGCAGTTTAAAGCGGCGCACCGGGGGATACACTGAAGCTTTCTTT.

The chain recombines TRBV18 with TRBJ2-7; a weak D match, TRBD2 (6 bases). Germline-derived CDR1 and CDR2 are KGHSH and LQKENI. Trimming shortened V by 2 bases and J by 6 bases, and 17 bases separated the two germline ends. The CDR3 is 15 residues long. The CDR3 protein is CASSPSGREVGEQYF. DNA for the CDR3: TGTGCCAGCTCACCATCAGGAAGGGAGGTGGGCGAGCAGTACTTC.

The chain carries TRBV27 and TRBJ2-7, with no clear D. With 8 bases removed from V and 2 bases from J, the gap between germline ends came to 13 bases. CDR1 MNHEY and CDR2 SMNVEV come from the germline V gene (reference sequence). CDR3 length: 13 amino acids. In nucleotides, the CDR3 is TGTGCCAGCGGGCCGTTCGCCCCCTACGAGCAGTACTTC. This gives the protein CASGPFAPYEQYF.

This clone was observed a single time. This chain uses TRBV6-2 or TRBV6-3 with TRBJ1-1; possibly TRBD1 for D (5 bases). V was pared by 4 bases and J by 4 bases, with 16 bases between. This CDR3 is 15 amino acids long. CDR1 and CDR2 (germline): MNHEY, SVGEGT. DNA of the CDR3: TGTGCCAGCAGTTCTCGGTCGTATAGGGGCACTGAAGCTTTCTTT. This sequence encodes CASSSRSYRGTEAFF.

V and J are TRBV5-1 and TRBJ1-3; TRBD1 aligns across 8 bases. Germline V CDR1 and CDR2: SGHRS, YFSETQ. The CDR3 spans 15 residues. The trim removed 2 bases at V and 0 bases at J, leaving 1 base unmatched. CDR3 sequence reads: CASSFDRGSGNTIYF. CDR3 bases: TGCGCCAGCAGCTTCGACAGGGGCTCTGGAAACACCATATATTTT.

V is TRBV2 and J is TRBJ1-1; 8 nucleotides align to TRBD1. The germline CDR1 and CDR2 sequences are SNHLY and FYNNEI. J lost 3 bases, V lost 5 bases, and 5 bases had no gene match. This CDR3 is 14 amino acids long. CDR3 sequence reads: CASSWTGMDTEAFF. The CDR3 DNA sequence: TGTGCCAGCAGTTGGACAGGGATGGACACTGAAGCTTTCTTT.

V and J are TRBV5-1 and TRBJ2-1; 11 nucleotides line up with TRBD1. In germline, CDR1 is SGHRS, CDR2 YFSETQ. Unmatched junction bases numbered 4, after V lost 5 bases and J lost 0 bases. The CDR3 contains 16 residues. CDR3 DNA: TGCGCCAGCAGTCCCGGGACAGGGGGCTCCTACAATGAGCAGTTCTTC. It translates to CASSPGTGGSYNEQFF.

The chain uses TRBV12-3 or TRBV12-4 and TRBJ2-1, with 8 bases matching TRBD2. V shed 5 bases, J shed 9 bases, and the junction held 6 bases outside the gene matches. This CDR3 has 13 amino acids. This chain's CDR3 is CASSPGGSGEQFF. The CDR3 region has the DNA TGTGCCAGCAGTCCGGGGGGGAGTGGTGAGCAGTTCTTC.

The rearrangement joins TRBV19 to TRBJ1-5, with 8 bases identical to TRBD1. The V gene end was trimmed by 4 bases and the J gene end by 0 bases; junction bases not matched to a gene: 8. The CDR3 has 17 amino acids. Germline V lookup: CDR1 LNHDA, CDR2 SQIVND (reference sequence). The CDR3 bases are TGTGCCAGTAGTAGGACAGGGACCCGTTATAGCAATCAGCCCCAGCATTTT. It is translated as CASSRTGTRYSNQPQHF.

The chain is built from TRBV11-3 and TRBJ2-7; 10 bases map to TRBD1. The germline V gene has CDR1 SGHNT and CDR2 YENEEA. V shed 6 bases and J 6 bases; nucleotides not matched to a gene: 8. This CDR3 spans 14 amino acids. CDR3 bases: TGTGCCAGCAGGGGACAGGGGATTCTGGGCGAGCAGTACTTC. It yields the protein CASRGQGILGEQYF.

The chain recombines TRBV5-1 with TRBJ2-7, with D possibly TRBD1 on 6 matching bases. The CDR3 has 16 residues. CDR1 and CDR2 from the germline V gene are SGHRS and YFSETQ. The V and J ends lost 0 bases and 0 bases respectively, with 13 bases between them. The CDR3 is CASSLDSTGVSYEQYF. CDR3 DNA sequence: TGCGCCAGCAGCTTGGATTCGACAGGAGTCTCCTACGAGCAGTACTTC.

The CDR3 nucleotides read TGTGCCAGTAGCGATTCGACAGGGCCTTCTTATGGCTACACCTTC. It translates to CASSDSTGPSYGYTF. V usage is TRBV19 and J usage is TRBJ1-2, with TRBD1 identical over 7 bases. J was trimmed by 5 bases and V by 6 bases; bases with no gene match: 12. Germline-derived CDR1 and CDR2 are LNHDA and SQIVND (reference sequence). This CDR3 spans 15 amino acids.

The chain uses TRBV19 and TRBJ1-2; TRBD1 matches at 7 bases. CDR1 is LNHDA and CDR2 is SQIVND in the germline V gene (reference sequence). With 0 bases clipped from V and 8 bases from J, the junction kept 15 bases outside the gene matches. This CDR3 contains 17 residues. This CDR3 is CASSIDLPTGLAGGYTF. The CDR3 nucleotides read TGTGCCAGTAGTATAGACCTTCCGACAGGGCTGGCGGGAGGCTACACCTTC.

The chain recombines TRBV6-1 with TRBJ2-7, with TRBD1 as a possible D gene (6 bases). V was cut by 4 bases and J by 0 bases, with 16 bases left in between. Per germline, CDR1 MNHNS and CDR2 SASEGT. CDR3 length: 16 amino acids. In DNA, the CDR3 is TGTGCCAGCAGTGGAAGGGAACAGGGCTTCTCCTACGAGCAGTACTTC. It encodes CASSGREQGFSYEQYF.

V usage is TRBV5-4 and J usage is TRBJ2-3; 7 positions match TRBD2. CDR3 size: 15 residues. Germline loops: CDR1 SGHNT, CDR2 YYREEE (reference sequence). V was pared by 0 bases and J by 4 bases, with 5 bases of the junction left unmatched. The CDR3: CASSLGGSSADTQYF. For the CDR3, the DNA is TGTGCCAGCAGCTTGGGCGGGAGCTCCGCAGATACGCAGTATTTT.

The gene calls are TRBV4-1 and TRBJ2-1, with TRBD2 identical over 15 bases. Germline V gives CDR1 MGHRA, CDR2 YSYEKL. The CDR3 is 16 residues long. The V gene end was trimmed by 3 bases and the J gene end by 9 bases; junction bases not matched to a gene: 6. The CDR3 coding sequence is TGCGCCAGCAGCCACGGACTAGCGGGAGGGCCCAGTGAGCAGTTCTTC. This gives the protein CASSHGLAGGPSEQFF.